This paragraph reports one TCR beta chain. Some clones are missing from TCRdb's copy, which holds only in-frame ones; the method was immunoSEQ multiplex PCR. This table has some 69,000 clones, more than 75% appearing once. The record originates from a study of blood T cell repertoires in COVID-19. Overall study: There were acute and convalescent COVID-19 samples, and they came from the United States, Italy and Spain.

Germline V gene lookup returns CDR1 SNHLY and CDR2 FYNNEI. The CDR3 sequence is 14 residues long. V was clipped by 4 bases and J by 5 bases, with 14 bases between them. The chain employs TRBV2 and TRBJ1-1, with D unresolved. The specimen was peripheral blood. The sequence was obtained from a human donor in a cohort sampled during active COVID-19. The CDR3 loop is CASSVNGRGTEAFF. The CDR3 DNA sequence: TGTGCCAGCAGTGTAAATGGACGGGGAACTGAAGCTTTCTTT.